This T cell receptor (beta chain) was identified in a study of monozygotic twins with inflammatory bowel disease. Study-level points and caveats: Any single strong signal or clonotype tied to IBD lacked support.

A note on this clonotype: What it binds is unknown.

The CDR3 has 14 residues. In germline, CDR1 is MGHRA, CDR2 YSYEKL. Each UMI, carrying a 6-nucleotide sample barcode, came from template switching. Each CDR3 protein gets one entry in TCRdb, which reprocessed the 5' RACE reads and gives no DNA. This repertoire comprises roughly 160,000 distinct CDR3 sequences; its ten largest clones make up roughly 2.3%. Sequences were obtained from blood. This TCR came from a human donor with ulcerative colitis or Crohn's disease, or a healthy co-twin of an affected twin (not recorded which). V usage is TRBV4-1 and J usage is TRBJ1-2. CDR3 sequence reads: CASSPHLGTYGYTF.